This T cell receptor (beta chain) came from a study of T cells after yellow fever vaccination. Study-wide context: The SMART-Seq v4 Ultra Low Input method served to prepare the low-cell-number fractions. General study results and limits: Most primary-vaccination clones recurred post-booster (roughly 97% CD4, roughly 90% CD8). From the bulk population, abundant clonotypes could contaminate and appear within FACS-sorted repertoires.

As for this clonotype: Its cognate antigen is unknown.

Each CDR3 protein is one row after TCRdb ran MiXCR on the 5' RACE reads. There are approximately 550,000 distinct CDR3 sequences in the sample; about 19% occur only once, and 13% to 15% lies in the top ten. CDR3 length: 13 amino acids. V was cut by 1 base and J by 9 bases, with 9 bases left in between. The V gene's germline CDR1 is KGHDR and CDR2 SFDVKD. This chain links TRBV24-1 with TRBJ2-1; D perhaps matches TRBD1 (6 bases). Sample: PBMCs, taken 15 days after the yellow fever booster vaccination. The clonotype comes from a man under 40 who received the YFV17D yellow fever vaccine. The CDR3 DNA is TGTGCCACCAGTGATTTCAGGGGAAGTGAGCAGTTCTTC. The encoded protein is CATSDFRGSEQFF.